Below are 9 T cell receptor beta chains sequenced from a single sample in a study of tumor-infiltrating lymphocytes in primary liver carcinoma. Germline DNA was also extracted, and blood RNA derived from unsorted whole blood. A constant-region primer primed TCR beta cDNA synthesis from about 550 ng of total RNA. Three-round nested multiplex PCR performed with slightly modified ARM-PCR produced the TCR beta libraries. TRBV1-TRBV30 forward primers paired with a C-beta reverse primer drove the first two PCR rounds, roughly 10 cycles each. TCRdb redid the calling of the multiplex PCR reads with MiXCR, one entry per CDR3 protein. Of approximately 330,000 distinct CDR3 sequences in the sample, about 65% were seen once. The sequencing sample was made of peripheral blood. These receptors came from a man aged 40-50 years with primary liver carcinoma and hepatitis B virus infection.

A word on this clonotype: The final CDR3 position lacks the conserved phenylalanine or tryptophan, pointing to a likely read error. The chain couples TRBV6-5 to TRBJ1-5; unclear D gene. This CDR3 contains 13 residues. CDR1 and CDR2 from the germline V gene are MNHEY and SVGAGI. CDR3 sequence reads: CASRPYSNQLQHV. Written as DNA, the CDR3 is TGTGCCAGCAGACCATATAGCAATCAGCTCCAGCATGTT.

The chain carries TRBV5-5 and TRBJ2-1, with TRBD2 identical over 13 bases. Per the germline V gene, CDR1 is SGHKS and CDR2 is YYEKEE (reference sequence). Losses at the gene ends were 4 bases for V and 8 bases for J; bases not matched to a gene: 12. CDR3 length equals 17 residues. CDR3 region: CASSPVTSGRPRDEQFF. The CDR3 coding sequence is TGTGCCAGCAGCCCCGTGACTAGCGGGAGGCCGAGGGATGAGCAGTTCTTC.

Note on this clonotype: Just one base apart from a much larger clone, this may be a read error. V and J are TRBV6-6 and TRBJ1-5; 7 bases are a match to TRBD1. Germline CDR1 is MNHNY and CDR2 is SVGAGI (reference sequence). This CDR3 is built from 15 residues. The CDR3 is CASSPDRAGNEPQHF. The CDR3 DNA follows: TGTGCCAGCAGTCCTGACAGGGCGGGCAATGAGCCCCAGCATTTT.

This clonotype showed up many times. This chain links TRBV11-2 with TRBJ2-3; 10 bases line up with TRBD2. CDR3 size: 15 residues. Germline V gene data show CDR1 as SGHAT and CDR2 as FQNNGV. The V and J ends lost 2 bases and 5 bases, in that order; junction bases with no gene match: 4. The CDR3 sequence is CASSLSGRARDTQYF. The DNA for the CDR3 is TGTGCCAGCAGCTTAAGCGGGAGGGCCAGAGATACGCAGTATTTT.

The V and J genes are TRBV11-2 and TRBJ2-5, with 10 bases identical to TRBD2. Per the germline V gene, CDR1 is SGHAT and CDR2 is FQNNGV. This CDR3 has 16 residues. The V gene end was trimmed by 5 bases and the J gene end by 7 bases; junction bases not matched to a gene: 13. The CDR3 sequence: CASSAIRLAGVGTQYF. The CDR3 DNA reads as TGTGCCAGCAGCGCCATAAGGCTAGCGGGAGTAGGGACCCAGTACTTC.

V and J are TRBV11-1 and TRBJ2-7, with a weak D call TRBD1 (5 bases). CDR3 length equals 13 residues. V dropped 5 bases and J dropped 0 bases, with 8 bases sitting between them. The germline gives CDR1 SGHAT, CDR2 FQDESV (reference sequence). CDR3 protein: CASSTRDSYEQYF. For the CDR3, the DNA is TGTGCCAGCAGCACCAGGGACTCCTACGAGCAGTACTTC.

At least ten counts were recorded for this clonotype. This sequence joins TRBV12-3 or TRBV12-4 and TRBJ1-1; D gene unclear. Trimming pared 3 bases from V and 0 bases from J, leaving 11 bases between. The CDR3 extends over 15 amino acids. The CDR3 loop is CASSFNGQMNTEAFF. The CDR3 coding sequence is TGTGCCAGCAGTTTCAATGGCCAAATGAACACTGAAGCTTTCTTT.

Worth noting for this clonotype: A much larger clone is a single base away; this may be a read error. The final CDR3 position lacks the conserved phenylalanine or tryptophan, pointing to a likely read error. The chain links TRBV6-6 to TRBJ2-7; possibly TRBD2 for D (7 bases). Trimming removed 0 bases from V and 0 bases from J, with 9 bases in between. CDR1 and CDR2 from the germline V gene are MNHNY and SVGAGI (reference sequence). CDR3 size: 15 residues. The CDR3 protein is CASSYSGGASYEQYL. In DNA, the CDR3 is TGTGCCAGCAGTTACTCGGGGGGGGCCTCCTACGAGCAGTACCTC.

The V call is TRBV6-2 or TRBV6-3, the J call TRBJ2-7; D is ambiguous. CDR3 length: 13 residues. V was trimmed by 7 bases and J by 3 bases, leaving 13 bases between them. CDR1 and CDR2 (germline): MNHEY, SVGEGT. The DNA of the CDR3 is TGTGCCAGCATATCCCGGCTGAACTACGAGCAGTACTTC. Amino acids: CASISRLNYEQYF.